One sample yielded the 32 T cell receptor beta chains listed below, sequenced in a study of blood T cell repertoires in COVID-19. The data were produced by immunoSEQ multiplex PCR, yet TCRdb's version contains in-frame clones alone and is incomplete. Of 81,000 or so clones listed, 75% to 90% are singletons. The specimen was peripheral blood. These receptors were collected from a man aged 65 to 79 with active or convalescent COVID-19.

In this sample, this clone turned up once. The chain employs TRBV18 and TRBJ1-2; the match to TRBD1 covers 8 bases. Germline trimming cut 1 base from V and 3 bases from J; bases unmatched to any gene: 4. The CDR3 runs to 15 residues. Germline CDR1 KGHSH, CDR2 LQKENI. The CDR3 nucleotides read TGTGCCAGCTCACCACAGGACAGGGCTCACTATGGCTACACCTTC. This translates into CASSPQDRAHYGYTF.

The sample holds one count of this clone. This chain connects TRBV5-1 to TRBJ1-1; tentatively, D is TRBD1 (5 bases). V was shortened by 0 bases and J by 4 bases, with 13 bases between the two germline ends. The germline V gene encodes CDR1 SGHRS and CDR2 YFSETQ. The CDR3 spans 15 residues. The CDR3 DNA reads as TGCGCCAGCAGCTTGGTCGGGGGGGGTGTCACTGAAGCTTTCTTT. It is translated as CASSLVGGGVTEAFF.

V usage is TRBV19 and J usage is TRBJ1-2, with D possibly TRBD1 on 6 matching bases. V was shortened by 2 bases and J by 1 base, with 8 bases between the two germline ends. The germline V gene encodes CDR1 LNHDA and CDR2 SQIVND (reference sequence). The CDR3 extends over 14 amino acids. CDR3 sequence (DNA): TGTGCCAGTAGTATATCACAGGGTAACTATGGCTACACCTTC. The encoded protein is CASSISQGNYGYTF.

This chain uses TRBV11-2 with TRBJ1-2, with D possibly matching TRBD1 (6 bases). Germline CDR1 is SGHAT and CDR2 is FQNNGV. Trimming pared 1 base from V and 8 bases from J, leaving 20 bases between. CDR3 length equals 16 residues. CDR3 region: CASSLGPQNRVGGYTF. In nucleotides, the CDR3 is TGTGCCAGCAGCTTAGGGCCCCAGAACAGGGTTGGCGGCTACACCTTC.

The sample holds a few counts of this clone. The genes are TRBV7-9 and TRBJ1-6; possible D gene TRBD1, 6 bases. Germline V CDR1 and CDR2: SEHNR, FQNEAQ (reference sequence). CDR3 length: 15 amino acids. Trimming pared 1 base from V and 6 bases from J, leaving 10 bases between. CDR3 in DNA: TGTGCCAGCAGCTTAGGTGCGGGGGCTAATTCACCCCTCCACTTT. The encoded protein is CASSLGAGANSPLHF.

The rearrangement uses TRBV7-2 and TRBJ1-6, with a weak D call TRBD1 (5 bases). The germline V gene encodes CDR1 SGHTA and CDR2 FQGNSA. V was trimmed by 0 bases and J by 9 bases, leaving 15 bases between them. The CDR3 consists of 16 residues. The DNA of the CDR3 is TGTGCCAGCAGCTTAGCTGGGGCAGGGCTAGGTTCACCCCTCCACTTT. This translates into CASSLAGAGLGSPLHF. The whole variable domain, remainder taken from reference TRBV7-2 and TRBJ1-6, is GAGVSQSPSNKVTEKGKDVELRCDPISGHTALYWYRQSLGQGLEFLIYFQGNSAPDKSGLPSDRFSAERTGGSVSTLTIQRTQQEDSAVYLCASSLAGAGLGSPLHFGNGTRLTVT.

The chain carries TRBV6-2 or TRBV6-3 and TRBJ2-5; tentatively, D is TRBD2 (7 bases). The V gene lost 4 bases and the J gene lost 5 bases, with 17 bases spanning the gap. Germline loops: CDR1 MNHEY, CDR2 SVGEGT. This CDR3 spans 15 amino acids. The CDR3 DNA is TGTGCCAGCAGTTTTGGGGGGGCGGGGCAGGAGACCCAGTACTTC. Encoded protein: CASSFGGAGQETQYF.

CDR3 coding DNA: TGCGCCAGCAGTCAAGACAGCTCAGGTGGCTACACCTTC. Its translation is CASSQDSSGGYTF. This chain joins TRBV10-1 and TRBJ1-2; D perhaps matches TRBD1 (5 bases). This CDR3 is built from 13 residues. Germline CDR1 and CDR2: WNHNN and SYGVQD (reference sequence). V was cut by 5 bases and J by 7 bases, with 14 bases left in between.

The rearrangement uses TRBV6-6 and TRBJ2-7; D is possibly TRBD2 (6 bases). The CDR3 runs 15 residues. Trimming removed 5 bases from V and 2 bases from J, with 16 bases in between. The germline gives CDR1 MNHNY, CDR2 SVGAGI (reference sequence). CDR3 region: CASSHPRGAAYEQYF. Written as DNA, the CDR3 is TGTGCCAGCAGTCACCCCCGCGGGGCCGCCTACGAGCAGTACTTC.

The gene calls are TRBV2 and TRBJ1-2; no clear D. V was cut by 1 base and J by 4 bases, with 10 bases left in between. This CDR3 has 14 residues. CDR1 and CDR2 (germline): SNHLY, FYNNEI. This chain's CDR3 is CASSEGGAFYGYTF. The CDR3 coding sequence is TGTGCCAGCAGTGAAGGAGGAGCCTTCTATGGCTACACCTTC.

This sequence joins TRBV6-2 or TRBV6-3 and TRBJ2-7; 7 bases agree with TRBD1. J was trimmed by 6 bases and V by 6 bases; bases with no gene match: 8. CDR1 and CDR2 (germline): MNHEY, SVGEGT. This CDR3 region has 13 residues. DNA for the CDR3: TGTGCCAGCAGCCGGACAGGTCTTTTCGAGCAGTACTTC. This encodes CASSRTGLFEQYF.

This chain uses TRBV19 with TRBJ1-1, with D uncertain. Per the germline V gene, CDR1 is LNHDA and CDR2 is SQIVND (reference sequence). The V end lost 8 bases, the J end lost 4 bases, and 11 bases lay between the germline ends. The CDR3 is made up of 12 amino acids. The CDR3 nucleotides are TGTGCCAGTTTGGAGGGTGGCACTGAAGCTTTCTTT. Translation gives CASLEGGTEAFF.

This clone has just one count. CDR3 loop: CASSHEAGGSNQPQHF. The CDR3 nucleotides are TGCGCCAGCAGCCACGAGGCGGGAGGTAGCAATCAGCCCCAGCATTTT. This chain connects TRBV4-1 to TRBJ1-5; D is uncertain. The CDR3 is 16 residues long. Between the trimmed V and J ends, which lost 3 bases and 0 bases, there was a span of 12 bases. Germline V gene lookup returns CDR1 MGHRA and CDR2 YSYEKL.

The chain is built from TRBV9 and TRBJ2-1, with 7 bases lining up with TRBD1. Germline V gene lookup returns CDR1 SGDLS and CDR2 YYNGEE. V dropped 0 bases and J dropped 6; count of bases not matched to a gene: 9. The CDR3 contains 16 residues. The CDR3 nucleotides read TGTGCCAGCAGCGTAGGAAGGACAGGAAACGTCAATGAGCAGTTCTTC. Protein sequence: CASSVGRTGNVNEQFF.

The chain's CDR3 is CAISAGTGRPTPYEQYF. CDR3 DNA: TGTGCCATCAGTGCCGGGACAGGTCGGCCCACCCCATACGAGCAGTACTTC. The chain carries TRBV10-3 and TRBJ2-7, with TRBD1 matching 8 bases. Looked up from germline, CDR1 is ENHRY and CDR2 is SYGVKD. Germline trimming cut 4 bases from V and 4 bases from J; bases unmatched to any gene: 15. This CDR3 has 17 residues.

This rearrangement joins TRBV15 to TRBJ2-4, with 7 bases lining up with TRBD1. The V gene end was trimmed by 1 base and the J gene end by 9 bases; junction bases not matched to a gene: 6. The V gene's germline CDR1 is LNHNV and CDR2 YYDKDF (reference sequence). The CDR3 totals 14 residues. DNA of the CDR3: TGTGCCACCAGCAGAGGGCAGGGGGTCGGCATTCAGTACTTC. Residues: CATSRGQGVGIQYF.

This chain links TRBV7-2 with TRBJ2-3, with a weak D call TRBD2 (6 bases). CDR3 length: 16 amino acids. The V end was cut by 3 bases, the J end by 1 base, with 14 bases between. Germline CDR1 SGHTA, CDR2 FQGNSA. The CDR3: CASSFWGDWGTDTQYF. CDR3 DNA sequence: TGTGCCAGCAGCTTTTGGGGGGATTGGGGCACAGATACGCAGTATTTT.

The chain is built from TRBV19 and TRBJ1-5; perhaps TRBD1 as D (6 bases). Germline V gene data show CDR1 as LNHDA and CDR2 as SQIVND (reference sequence). The CDR3 runs 15 residues. The ends were cut back, 1 base at V and 7 bases at J, with 14 bases in the middle. The CDR3: CASSIVGTGKQPQHF. The DNA of the CDR3 is TGTGCCAGTAGTATAGTTGGCACAGGGAAACAGCCCCAGCATTTT.

The count of this clone is one. V and J are TRBV15 and TRBJ2-3; D unresolved. The CDR3 has 15 residues. Looked up from germline, CDR1 is LNHNV and CDR2 is YYDKDF (reference sequence). V was cut by 0 bases and J by 2 bases, with 9 bases left in between. CDR3 region: CATSREGRSTDTQYF. CDR3 sequence (DNA): TGTGCCACCAGCAGAGAAGGCAGGTCCACAGATACGCAGTATTTT.

CDR3 protein: CASSRSGREQGSFETQYF. The CDR3 nucleotides read TGTGCCAGCTCAAGATCCGGACGGGAACAGGGATCCTTCGAGACCCAGTACTTC. The chain joins TRBV18 to TRBJ2-5, with D perhaps matching TRBD1 (6 bases). With 5 bases removed from V and 5 bases from J, the gap between germline ends came to 27 bases. Per the germline V gene, CDR1 is KGHSH and CDR2 is LQKENI. This CDR3 is built from 18 residues.

This rearrangement joins TRBV4-3 to TRBJ2-5, with 9 bases lining up with TRBD1. Unmatched junction bases numbered 6, after V lost 2 bases and J lost 5 bases. This CDR3 region has 15 residues. The germline V gene encodes CDR1 LGHNA and CDR2 YSLEER. CDR3: CASSQQTGGRETQYF. The CDR3 nucleotides read TGCGCCAGCAGCCAACAAACAGGGGGCCGGGAGACCCAGTACTTC.

The chain recombines TRBV6-4 with TRBJ1-5; D call uncertain. Deletions cut 6 bases from V and 7 bases from J, with 4 bases between. The germline V gene encodes CDR1 MRHNA and CDR2 SNTAGT. The length of the CDR3 is 10 residues. This chain's CDR3 is CASRGQPQHF. Here the CDR3 DNA reads TGTGCCAGCAGGGGCCAGCCCCAGCATTTT.

V is TRBV7-3 and J is TRBJ1-1; D remains unclear. CDR1 SGHTA and CDR2 FQGTGA come from the germline V gene. V was clipped by 3 bases and J by 1 base, with 15 bases between them. CDR3 length: 16 amino acids. The DNA for the CDR3 is TGTGCCAGCAGCTTTTTACGAACAGTGGGGAACACTGAAGCTTTCTTT. Protein: CASSFLRTVGNTEAFF.

The chain employs TRBV2 and TRBJ1-1; 9 nucleotides match TRBD1. This CDR3 has 14 amino acids. The germline CDR1 and CDR2 sequences are SNHLY and FYNNEI. The V gene end was trimmed by 8 bases and the J gene end by 4 bases; junction bases not matched to a gene: 8. CDR3 in amino acids: CASLGGQGRTEAFF. In DNA form, the CDR3 reads TGTGCCAGCCTGGGGGGACAGGGTCGCACTGAAGCTTTCTTT.

The chain links TRBV3-1 (or the pseudogene TRBV3-2) to TRBJ1-5; no reliable D call. The CDR3 covers 14 residues. The germline gives CDR1 LGHDT, CDR2 YNNKEL (reference sequence). V gave up 1 base and J gave up 4 bases, with 8 bases separating them. CDR3 nucleotide sequence: TGTGCCAGCAGCCAAGTGGTAGAAAATCAGCCCCAGCATTTT. This gives the protein CASSQVVENQPQHF.

The gene calls are TRBV7-8 and TRBJ1-4; D not resolved. There are 16 residues in the CDR3. Germline lookup yields CDR1 SGHVS and CDR2 FQNEAQ. V was shortened by 1 base and J by 4 bases, with 13 bases between the two germline ends. The CDR3, as DNA: TGTGCCAGCAGCTTAGGACGGCCAGGTTTTAATGAAAAACTGTTTTTT. As protein: CASSLGRPGFNEKLFF.

This clone was detected many times. J is TRBJ2-3 and V is TRBV11-2, with TRBD2 matching 9 bases. From germline, CDR1 is SGHAT and CDR2 FQNNGV. J was trimmed by 1 base and V by 0 bases; bases with no gene match: 8. The CDR3 runs 18 residues. The CDR3 here is CASSLDRVASGGTDTQYF. For the CDR3, the DNA is TGTGCCAGCAGCTTAGATCGGGTGGCTAGCGGGGGCACAGATACGCAGTATTTT.

The chain recombines TRBV2 with TRBJ2-2, with TRBD2 as a possible D gene (5 bases). Trimming left V 5 bases short and J 0 bases short, with 13 bases between. The CDR3 totals 16 residues. Germline lookup yields CDR1 SNHLY and CDR2 FYNNEI. DNA of the CDR3: TGTGCCAGCAGTTTTGGTGAGGACTCGAACACCGGGGAGCTGTTTTTT. Amino acid sequence: CASSFGEDSNTGELFF.

The CDR3 loop is CASSLIQPGLYGYTF. The CDR3 DNA sequence: TGTGCCAGCAGCTTGATACAGCCAGGACTATATGGCTACACCTTC. The rearrangement joins TRBV5-6 to TRBJ1-2; D is unclear. In germline, CDR1 is SGHDT, CDR2 YYEEEE. The V and J ends lost 1 base and 5 bases respectively, with 15 bases between them. The CDR3 totals 15 residues.

The chain carries TRBV7-2 and TRBJ1-2, with D unclear. CDR1 and CDR2 (germline): SGHTA, FQGNSA. Trimming removed 2 bases at V and 8 bases at J, with 21 bases between. CDR3 length: 16 residues. CDR3 in DNA: TGTGCCAGCAGCTTATATGGGTCCCGGGGAGGTCAAGGCTACACCTTC. Translating gives CASSLYGSRGGQGYTF.

A single count supports this clone. The CDR3 DNA reads TGTGCCAGCAGCTCCGGGACTAGTAAGCGGATCTACGAGCAGTACTTC. Its translation: CASSSGTSKRIYEQYF. The chain employs TRBV7-2 and TRBJ2-7; 8 positions match TRBD2. The length of the CDR3 is 16 residues. The germline gives CDR1 SGHTA, CDR2 FQGNSA. J gave up 3 bases and V 4 bases, and 11 bases lay outside the gene matches.

V usage is TRBV7-2 and J usage is TRBJ2-3; 9 nucleotides agree with TRBD2. The trim removed 5 bases at V and 4 bases at J, leaving 10 bases unmatched. In germline, CDR1 is SGHTA, CDR2 FQGNSA. There are 16 residues in the CDR3. CDR3 sequence: CASSQRASGDSDTQYF. The CDR3 region has the DNA TGTGCCAGCAGCCAGCGGGCTAGCGGGGATTCAGATACGCAGTATTTT.